Listed below are T cell receptor beta chains from one sample, sequenced in a study of blood T cell repertoires in COVID-19. The table came from immunoSEQ multiplex PCR; TCRdb's copy has only in-frame clones and leaves some out. Here the sample spans approximately 100,000 clones, 88% being singletons. The source material was peripheral blood. Receptor source: a woman aged 60-75 years with acute or convalescent COVID-19. The CDR3 runs from the conserved cysteine through the conserved F or W. Each record gives: clone size, V gene, J gene, CDR3 length, D gene, CDR3 DNA, CDR3 protein. A D gene is named only where the DNA matches it firmly. Clone size appears in some rows only: once, few, many, or a class for an expanded clone.

>.|TRBV4-2|TRBJ2-1|16|TRBD2
TGTGCCAGCAGCCCCTATAGCGGGAGGGGGTACAATGAGCAGTTCTTC
CASSPYSGRGYNEQFF
>.|TRBV6-5|TRBJ1-2|14|.
TGTGCCAGCAGTTACTCGAACCGGGACTATGGCTACACCTTC
CASSYSNRDYGYTF
>once|TRBV6-6|TRBJ2-1|12|.
TGTGCCAGCGAGGATTCCCTCAATGAGCAGTTCTTC
CASEDSLNEQFF
>.|TRBV4-1|TRBJ1-2|14|.
TGCGCCAGCAGCCGAATAGGGGGAGACTATGGCTACACCTTC
CASSRIGGDYGYTF
>.|TRBV25-1|TRBJ1-4|14|TRBD1
TGTGCCAGCAGCGACAGGGATGTGGGCGAAAAACTGTTTTTT
CASSDRDVGEKLFF
>.|TRBV28|TRBJ2-1|15|TRBD1
TGTGCCAGCAGTTTAGGGGGACAGGCCTACAATGAGCAGTTCTTC
CASSLGGQAYNEQFF
>few|TRBV10-1|TRBJ1-1|14|.
.
CASSSSDRAGEAFF
>.|TRBV3-1/TRBV3-2|TRBJ2-1|14|.
TGTGCCAGCAGCCAAGAGCTAGCTTACAATGAGCAGTTCTTC
CASSQELAYNEQFF
>.|TRBV2|TRBJ1-1|16|TRBD1
TGTGCCAGCAGTTCGGGACAGGGTCGAGGGACCACTGAAGCTTTCTTT
CASSSGQGRGTTEAFF
>.|TRBV19|TRBJ2-7|14|TRBD2
TGTGCCAGTAGAAAAGCGGGAGGAGTCTACGAGCAGTACTTC
CASRKAGGVYEQYF
>.|TRBV6-5|TRBJ2-1|12|TRBD2
TGTGCCAGCAGGGGACTAATGAATGAGCAGTTCTTC
CASRGLMNEQFF
>few|TRBV30|TRBJ1-2|14|.
TGTGCCTGGAGTGTAAGCGGGACGGGCTATGGCTACACCTTC
CAWSVSGTGYGYTF
>.|TRBV7-8|TRBJ1-6|14|TRBD1
TGTGCCAGCAGCCGGGACAGGGGCTATTCACCCCTCCACTTT
CASSRDRGYSPLHF
>.|TRBV6-5|TRBJ1-5|14|.
TGTGCCAGCAGTCCAGGGGTAGGCAATCAGCCCCAGCATTTT
CASSPGVGNQPQHF
>.|TRBV18|TRBJ1-1|16|TRBD1
TGTGCCAGCTCATCAGGACAGGGGGCCCTTAACACTGAAGCTTTCTTT
CASSSGQGALNTEAFF